Included here is one T cell receptor beta chain sequence, with context. Cohort placement rested on clinical history that participants reported themselves. This sample was included in a study of blood T cell repertoires in COVID-19. Looking at the study overall: Acute and convalescent COVID-19 samples came from the United States, Italy and Spain. PBMCs, B-cell-depleted T cells, or T cells were the source of the cDNA or gDNA that made up the material.

This CDR3 contains 18 residues. Method: immunoSEQ multiplex PCR; TCRdb's copy keeps in-frame clones and lacks some. The sample records about 200,000 clones, around 82% being singletons. The sequencing sample was made of PBMCs or T cells enriched from blood (not recorded which). V is TRBV21-1 and J is TRBJ1-4; the table's D call TRBD1 went unverified against the DNA. TRBV21-1 is designated a pseudogene. The TCR originated in a man aged 35 to 55 who had recovered from COVID-19. The chain's CDR3 is CASRRGQGSPPTNEKLFF. CDR3 DNA sequence: TGTGCCAGCAGAAGGGGACAGGGATCCCCGCCAACTAATGAAAAACTGTTTTTT.